Sequencing of this T cell receptor (beta chain) was carried out in a study of shared clonotypes between healthy human individuals. Germline lookup yields CDR1 MNHNY and CDR2 SVGAGI (reference sequence). Losses at the gene ends were 4 bases for V and 3 bases for J; bases not matched to a gene: 0. The CDR3 has 14 amino acids. Produced via immunoSEQ multiplex PCR; TCRdb's table is partial and in-frame only. The table has some 980,000 clones, 60% to 85% seen once; the top ten hold about 1.5%. This clone was recorded a few times. Source material: memory CD4+ T cells sorted from blood. Subset: CD45RA-negative fraction. The gene calls are TRBV6-6 and TRBJ2-3; TRBD2 matches at 11 bases. The sequence derives from a man between 18 and 35 years old in good health. This CDR3 reads CASSSSGRTDTQYF. In DNA form, the CDR3 reads TGTGCCAGCAGTTCTAGCGGGAGGACAGATACGCAGTATTTT.